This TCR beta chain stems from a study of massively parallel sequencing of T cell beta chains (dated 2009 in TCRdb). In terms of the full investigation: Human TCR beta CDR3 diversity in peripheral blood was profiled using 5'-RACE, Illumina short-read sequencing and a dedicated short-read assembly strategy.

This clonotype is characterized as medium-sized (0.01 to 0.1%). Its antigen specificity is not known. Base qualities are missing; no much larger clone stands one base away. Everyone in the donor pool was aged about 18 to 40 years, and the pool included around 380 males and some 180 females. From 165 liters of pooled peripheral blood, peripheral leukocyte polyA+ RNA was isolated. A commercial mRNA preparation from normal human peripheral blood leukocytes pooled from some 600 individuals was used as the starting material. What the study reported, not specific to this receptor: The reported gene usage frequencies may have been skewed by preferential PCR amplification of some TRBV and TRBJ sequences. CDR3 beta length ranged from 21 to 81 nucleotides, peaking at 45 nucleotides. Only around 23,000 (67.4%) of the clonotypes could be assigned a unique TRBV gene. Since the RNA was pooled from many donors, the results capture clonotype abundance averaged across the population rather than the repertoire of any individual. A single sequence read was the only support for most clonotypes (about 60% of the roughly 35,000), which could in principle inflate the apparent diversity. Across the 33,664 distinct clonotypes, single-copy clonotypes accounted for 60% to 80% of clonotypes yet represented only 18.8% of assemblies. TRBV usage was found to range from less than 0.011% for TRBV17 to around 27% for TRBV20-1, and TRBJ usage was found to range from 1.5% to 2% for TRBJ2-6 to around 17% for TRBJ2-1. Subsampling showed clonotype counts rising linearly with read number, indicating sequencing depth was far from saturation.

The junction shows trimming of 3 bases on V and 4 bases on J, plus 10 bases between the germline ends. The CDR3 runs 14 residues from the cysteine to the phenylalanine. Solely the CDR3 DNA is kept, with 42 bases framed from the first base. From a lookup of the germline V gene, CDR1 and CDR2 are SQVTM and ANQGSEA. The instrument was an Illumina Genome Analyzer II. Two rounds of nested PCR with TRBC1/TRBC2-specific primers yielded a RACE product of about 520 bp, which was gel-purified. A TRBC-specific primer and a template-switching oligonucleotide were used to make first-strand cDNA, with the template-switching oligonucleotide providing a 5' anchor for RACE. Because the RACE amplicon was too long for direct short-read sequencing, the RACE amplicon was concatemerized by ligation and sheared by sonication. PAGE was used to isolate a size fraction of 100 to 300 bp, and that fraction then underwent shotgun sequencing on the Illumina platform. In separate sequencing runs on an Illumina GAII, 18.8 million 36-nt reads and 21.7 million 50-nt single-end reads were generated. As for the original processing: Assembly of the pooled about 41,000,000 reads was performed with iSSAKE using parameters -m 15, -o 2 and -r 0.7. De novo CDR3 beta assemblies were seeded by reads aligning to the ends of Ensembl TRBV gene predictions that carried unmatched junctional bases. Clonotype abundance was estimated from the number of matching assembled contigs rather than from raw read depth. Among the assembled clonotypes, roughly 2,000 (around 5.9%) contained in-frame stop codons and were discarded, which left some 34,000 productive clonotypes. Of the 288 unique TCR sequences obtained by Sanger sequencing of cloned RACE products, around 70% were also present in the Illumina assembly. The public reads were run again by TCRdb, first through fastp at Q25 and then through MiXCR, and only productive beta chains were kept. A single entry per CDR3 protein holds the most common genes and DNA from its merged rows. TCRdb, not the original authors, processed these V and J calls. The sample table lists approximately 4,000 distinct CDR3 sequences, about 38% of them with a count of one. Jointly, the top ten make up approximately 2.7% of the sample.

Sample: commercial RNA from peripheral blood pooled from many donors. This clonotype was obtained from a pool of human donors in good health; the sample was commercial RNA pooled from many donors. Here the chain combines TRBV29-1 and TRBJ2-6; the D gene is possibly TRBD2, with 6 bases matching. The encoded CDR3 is CSVEGGTGANVLTF. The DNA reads TGCAGCGTTGAGGGGGGTACCGGGGCCAACGTCCTGACTTTC.